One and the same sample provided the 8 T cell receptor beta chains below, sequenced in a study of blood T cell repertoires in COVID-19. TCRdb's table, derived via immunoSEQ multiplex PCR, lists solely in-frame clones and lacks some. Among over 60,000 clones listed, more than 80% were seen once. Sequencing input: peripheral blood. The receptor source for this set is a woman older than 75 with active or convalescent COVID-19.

Here the CDR3 DNA reads TGTGCCAGCAGTTTATTGAGACAGGGGGCTAATCAGCCCCAGCATTTT. It encodes CASSLLRQGANQPQHF. The chain links TRBV27 to TRBJ1-5; TRBD1 agrees at 10 bases. V lost 1 base and J lost 4; bases outside the gene matches: 4. CDR3 length: 16 residues. Germline loops: CDR1 MNHEY, CDR2 SMNVEV (reference sequence).

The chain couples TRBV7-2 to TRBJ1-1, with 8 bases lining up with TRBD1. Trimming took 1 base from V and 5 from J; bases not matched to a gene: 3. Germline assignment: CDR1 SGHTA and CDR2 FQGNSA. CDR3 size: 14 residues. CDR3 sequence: CASSLVTGVTEAFF. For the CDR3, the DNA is TGTGCCAGCAGCTTAGTGACAGGGGTAACTGAAGCTTTCTTT.

CDR3 nucleotide sequence: TGTGCCAGCAGCGAACCGGGACAGATTCCCACACGGAACACAGATACGCAGTATTTT. It codes for CASSEPGQIPTRNTDTQYF. V and J are TRBV6-2 or TRBV6-3 and TRBJ2-3, with 7 positions matching TRBD1. This CDR3 has 19 amino acids. Germline lookup yields CDR1 MNHEY and CDR2 SVGEGT. V lost 6 bases, J lost 2 bases, and 20 bases stayed unmatched.

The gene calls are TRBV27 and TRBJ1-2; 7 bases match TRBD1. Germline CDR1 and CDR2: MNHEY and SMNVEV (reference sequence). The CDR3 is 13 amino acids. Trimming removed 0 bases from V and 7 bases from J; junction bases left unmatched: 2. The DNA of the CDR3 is TGTGCCAGCAGTTTATCACCAGGGGGTGGCTACACCTTC. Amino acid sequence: CASSLSPGGGYTF.

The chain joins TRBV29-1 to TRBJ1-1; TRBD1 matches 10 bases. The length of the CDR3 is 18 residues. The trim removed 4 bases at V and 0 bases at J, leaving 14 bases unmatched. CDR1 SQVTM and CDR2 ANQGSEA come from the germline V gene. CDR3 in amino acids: CSVGVIGGTGALNTEAFF. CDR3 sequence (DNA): TGCAGCGTTGGGGTCATCGGCGGGACAGGGGCTTTGAACACTGAAGCTTTCTTT.

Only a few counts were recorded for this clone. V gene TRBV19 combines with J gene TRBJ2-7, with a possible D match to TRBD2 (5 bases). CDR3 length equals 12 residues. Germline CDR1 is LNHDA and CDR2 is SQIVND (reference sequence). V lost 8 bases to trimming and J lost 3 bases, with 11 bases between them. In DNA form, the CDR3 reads TGTGCCAGTCATAGCCGGGACTACGAGCAGTACTTC. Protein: CASHSRDYEQYF.

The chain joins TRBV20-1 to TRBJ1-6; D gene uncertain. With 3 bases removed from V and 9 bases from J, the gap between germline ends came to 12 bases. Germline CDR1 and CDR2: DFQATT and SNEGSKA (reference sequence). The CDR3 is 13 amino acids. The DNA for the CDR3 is TGCAGTGCTAGTCGGCCCACGGGTTCACCCCTCCACTTT. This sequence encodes CSASRPTGSPLHF.

The DNA of the CDR3 is TGTGCCAGCAGCTTAGAGCGGGGGCCCTACGAGCAGTACTTC. The encoded protein is CASSLERGPYEQYF. The chain is built from TRBV11-2 and TRBJ2-7; D is possibly TRBD2 (7 bases). Trimming cost V 0 bases and J 2 bases, with 8 bases left between them. The CDR3 is 14 residues long. Looked up from germline, CDR1 is SGHAT and CDR2 is FQNNGV.